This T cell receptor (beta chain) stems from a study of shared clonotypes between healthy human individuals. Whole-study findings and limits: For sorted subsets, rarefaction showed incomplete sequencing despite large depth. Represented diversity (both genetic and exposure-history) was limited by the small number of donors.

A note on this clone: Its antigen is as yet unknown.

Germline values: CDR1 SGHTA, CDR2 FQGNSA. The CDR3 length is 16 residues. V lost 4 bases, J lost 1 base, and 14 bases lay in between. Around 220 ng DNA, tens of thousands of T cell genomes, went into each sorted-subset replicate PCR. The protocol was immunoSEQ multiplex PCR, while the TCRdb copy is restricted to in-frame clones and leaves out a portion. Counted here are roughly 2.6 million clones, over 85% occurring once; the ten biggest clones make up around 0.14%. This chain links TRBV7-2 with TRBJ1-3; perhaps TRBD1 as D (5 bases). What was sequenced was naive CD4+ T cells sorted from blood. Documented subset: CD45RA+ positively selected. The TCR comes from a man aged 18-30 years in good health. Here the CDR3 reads CASSSAHGGSGNTIYF. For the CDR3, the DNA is TGTGCCAGCAGCTCCGCCCACGGGGGGTCTGGAAACACCATATATTTT.